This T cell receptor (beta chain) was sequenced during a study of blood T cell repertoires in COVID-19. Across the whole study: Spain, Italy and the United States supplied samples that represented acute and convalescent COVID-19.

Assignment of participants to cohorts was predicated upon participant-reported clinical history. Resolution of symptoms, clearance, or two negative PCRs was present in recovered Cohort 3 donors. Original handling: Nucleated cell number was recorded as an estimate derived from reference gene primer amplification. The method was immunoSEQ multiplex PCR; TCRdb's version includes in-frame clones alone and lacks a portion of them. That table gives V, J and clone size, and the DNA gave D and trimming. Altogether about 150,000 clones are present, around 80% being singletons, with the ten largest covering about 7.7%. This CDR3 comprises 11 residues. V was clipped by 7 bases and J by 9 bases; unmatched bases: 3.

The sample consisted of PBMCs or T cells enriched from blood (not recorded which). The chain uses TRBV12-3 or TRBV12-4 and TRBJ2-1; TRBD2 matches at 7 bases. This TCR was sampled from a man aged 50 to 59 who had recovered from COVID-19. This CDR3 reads CASTERGEQFF. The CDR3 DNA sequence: TGTGCCAGCACCGAGCGGGGTGAGCAGTTCTTC.